These 15 T cell receptor beta chains were sequenced from one sample in a study of blood T cell repertoires in COVID-19. Data came from immunoSEQ multiplex PCR; TCRdb stores just in-frame clones and leaves some out. The top ten clones hold roughly 2% of a sample with hundreds of thousands of clones, approximately 91% of them seen once. Input material: PBMCs or T cells enriched from blood (not recorded which). All receptors come from a woman between 40 and 50 years old with acute COVID-19.

V and J are TRBV19 and TRBJ2-7; D is possibly TRBD2 (5 bases). Germline values: CDR1 LNHDA, CDR2 SQIVND (reference sequence). This CDR3 spans 13 amino acids. Trimming stripped 3 bases from V and 3 bases from J, with 9 bases between. Here the CDR3 DNA reads TGTGCCAGTAGTATGGTCGGGGTCTACGAGCAGTACTTC. It translates to CASSMVGVYEQYF.

This chain joins TRBV5-4 and TRBJ2-1, with 9 bases identical to TRBD1. The CDR3 extends over 14 amino acids. The germline V gene has CDR1 SGHNT and CDR2 YYREEE (reference sequence). V gave up 2 bases and J gave up 5 bases; unmatched junction bases: 2. The CDR3 protein is CASSLQGAHNEQFF. CDR3 nucleotides: TGTGCCAGCAGCTTACAGGGGGCCCACAATGAGCAGTTCTTC.

This clone was counted only a few times. This chain joins TRBV5-1 and TRBJ1-4; D is possibly TRBD1 (5 bases). CDR1 is SGHRS, CDR2 YFSETQ, per germline. V was cut by 0 bases and J by 0 bases, with 12 bases left in between. The length of the CDR3 is 17 residues. This chain's CDR3 is CASSLDGGGATNEKLFF. The CDR3 DNA is TGCGCCAGCAGCTTGGACGGGGGTGGGGCAACTAATGAAAAACTGTTTTTT.

This chain connects TRBV6-5 to TRBJ2-7; tentative D call: TRBD1 (5 bases). The CDR3 is 15 amino acids. Germline V CDR1 and CDR2: MNHEY, SVGAGI. V lost 0 bases and J lost 0, with 9 bases in between. Here the CDR3 DNA reads TGTGCCAGCAGTTACTCAGGGGCCTTCTCCTACGAGCAGTACTTC. It translates to CASSYSGAFSYEQYF.

The genes are TRBV29-1 and TRBJ1-4; 7 bases fit TRBD1. V lost 7 bases, J lost 8 bases, and 10 bases stayed unmatched. CDR1 and CDR2 from the germline V gene are SQVTM and ANQGSEA. CDR3 size: 13 residues. The CDR3 is CSAQTGHGEKLFF. CDR3 nucleotide sequence: TGCAGCGCCCAGACAGGGCACGGCGAAAAACTGTTTTTT.

The chain has TRBV18 and TRBJ1-6; D is possibly TRBD1 (5 bases). The CDR3 has 15 residues. V lost 4 bases, J lost 7 bases, and 14 bases lay in between. Germline assignment: CDR1 KGHSH and CDR2 LQKENI. The CDR3: CASSQGPLKNSPLHF. CDR3 DNA sequence: TGTGCCAGCTCACAGGGGCCTCTGAAAAATTCACCCCTCCACTTT.

This sequence joins TRBV5-6 and TRBJ1-4, with TRBD1 matching over 9 bases. Germline CDR1 reads SGHDT; CDR2 reads YYEEEE. CDR3 length: 17 residues. V was clipped by 5 bases and J by 4 bases; unmatched bases: 12. CDR3 nucleotides: TGTGCCAGCAGTCTACAGGGGGCGCTGGCCCTTAATGAAAAACTGTTTTTT. As protein: CASSLQGALALNEKLFF.

Details on this clone: At one of its ends the junction is not consistent with the germline gene, which may arise from a read error. J is TRBJ1-1 and V is TRBV6-1, with TRBD1 identical over 7 bases. Germline values: CDR1 MNHNS, CDR2 SASEGT. The CDR3 contains 13 residues. CDR3 in DNA: TGTGCCAGCAGTGAAGCCGTTGACAGGGCTATCCGCTTT. Translated, it gives CASSEAVDRAIRF.

The CDR3 coding sequence is TGTGCCAGCAGTTACTCTGGACACCTAGGAGGGGAGCTGTTTTTT. This gives the protein CASSYSGHLGGELFF. This chain joins TRBV6-5 and TRBJ2-2; tentatively, D is TRBD1 (5 bases). Trimming shortened V by 0 bases and J by 8 bases, and 13 bases separated the two germline ends. Looked up from germline, CDR1 is MNHEY and CDR2 is SVGAGI. The CDR3 consists of 15 residues.

This clone has more than one count but fewer than ten. This sequence joins TRBV7-9 and TRBJ2-1, with a possible D match to TRBD2 (6 bases). The CDR3 totals 18 residues. V lost 2 bases, J lost 5 bases, and 22 bases lay in between. CDR1 and CDR2 (germline): SEHNR, FQNEAQ (reference sequence). The CDR3 here is CASSLKSGGGWWDNEQFF. As DNA, the CDR3 is TGTGCCAGCAGCTTAAAGTCCGGCGGAGGGTGGTGGGACAATGAGCAGTTCTTC.

The chain joins TRBV20-1 to TRBJ1-2; maybe TRBD1 (5 bases). The CDR3 has 12 residues. Trimming took off 3 bases at V and 7 bases at J, with 12 bases between the two ends. Germline V lookup: CDR1 DFQATT, CDR2 SNEGSKA (reference sequence). CDR3 loop: CSASKGTGGYTF. The CDR3 nucleotides are TGCAGTGCTAGTAAGGGTACAGGTGGCTACACCTTC.

V is TRBV5-6 and J is TRBJ2-7; the D gene is possibly TRBD1 (6 bases). The CDR3 totals 13 residues. Germline CDR1 is SGHDT and CDR2 is YYEEEE. V was cut by 0 bases and J by 3 bases, with 7 bases left in between. The DNA for the CDR3 is TGTGCCAGCAGCTTGGACAGGGACTACGAGCAGTACTTC. It specifies CASSLDRDYEQYF.

V is TRBV29-1 and J is TRBJ1-1; D is unclear. This CDR3 region has 13 residues. The germline V gene encodes CDR1 SQVTM and CDR2 ANQGSEA. V was shortened by 4 bases and J by 4 bases, with 13 bases between the two germline ends. CDR3 coding DNA: TGCAGCGTTGTACCACGGGAGTCCACTGAAGCTTTCTTT. Protein product: CSVVPRESTEAFF.

This sequence joins TRBV18 and TRBJ2-3, with D tentatively TRBD1 (5 bases). The CDR3 is 16 residues long. Deletions cut 0 bases from V and 2 bases from J, with 12 bases between. CDR1 and CDR2 from the germline V gene are KGHSH and LQKENI. The CDR3 loop reads CASSPPTGPITDTQYF. As DNA, the CDR3 is TGTGCCAGCTCACCACCAACAGGCCCTATCACAGATACGCAGTATTTT. The variable domain in full, with the rest retrieved from reference TRBV18 and TRBJ2-3, is NAGVMQNPRHLVRRRGQEARLRCSPMKGHSHVYWYRQLPEEGLKFMVYLQKENIIDESGMPKERFSAEFPKEGPSILRIQQVVRGDSAAYFCASSPPTGPITDTQYFGPGTRLTVL.

The gene calls are TRBV6-2 or TRBV6-3 and TRBJ1-1, with TRBD1 matching over 9 bases. The V segment lost 4 bases and the J segment 5 bases; nucleotides outside the gene matches: 11. Germline loops: CDR1 MNHEY, CDR2 SVGEGT. This CDR3 region has 16 residues. CDR3: CASSSPFRQGGTEAFF. Written as DNA, the CDR3 is TGTGCCAGCAGTTCCCCCTTTAGACAGGGGGGGACTGAAGCTTTCTTT.